The 21 T cell receptor beta chains below all came from one sample that was sequenced in a study of T cell repertoires in cytomegalovirus infection. Each CDR3 protein gets one entry after TCRdb re-called the reads with MiXCR. The repertoire holds some 50,000 distinct CDR3 sequences, with about a fifth as singletons. Which antigens these TCRs recognize remains unknown. The sequences come from CD8+ T cells from cultured PBMCs, collected from culture after CMV antigen stimulation. These receptors were collected from a human donor in good health (CMV status not recorded). Some clones in this sample may be carry-over from other donors' samples.

The chain links TRBV15 to TRBJ2-1; weak D call: TRBD1 (5 bases). The V end was cut by 10 bases, the J end by 5 bases, with 9 bases between. In germline, CDR1 is LNHNV, CDR2 YYDKDF (reference sequence). CDR3 length equals 11 residues. In DNA, the CDR3 is TGTGCCATCGCGACAGACAATGAGCAGTTCTTC. This sequence encodes CAIATDNEQFF.

V is TRBV2 and J is TRBJ2-2; possibly TRBD1 for D (6 bases). Germline V gene sequence: CDR1 SNHLY, CDR2 FYNNEI. The CDR3 is 17 amino acids. The V gene lost 4 bases and the J gene lost 2 bases, with 17 bases spanning the gap. The CDR3 loop is CASSANPTGLNTGELFF. CDR3 nucleotide sequence: TGTGCCAGCAGTGCAAATCCGACAGGATTAAACACCGGGGAGCTGTTTTTT.

This clonotype was detected a few times. The chain uses TRBV9 and TRBJ2-3; 9 bases are shared with TRBD1. The V gene's germline CDR1 is SGDLS and CDR2 YYNGEE. The CDR3 has 16 amino acids. The trim removed 1 base at V and 5 bases at J, leaving 8 bases unmatched. The CDR3 sequence is CASSVTGDRAVDTQYF. The DNA for the CDR3 is TGTGCCAGCAGCGTAACTGGGGACAGGGCAGTAGATACGCAGTATTTT.

The chain has TRBV6-6 and TRBJ1-2; perhaps TRBD1 as D (5 bases). In germline, CDR1 is MNHNY, CDR2 SVGAGI (reference sequence). The CDR3 length is 12 residues. V lost 2 bases, J lost 4 bases, and 5 bases lay in between. The CDR3 DNA is TGTGCCAGCAGTTACGGGACCTATGGCTACACCTTC. It specifies CASSYGTYGYTF.

There are a few counts of this clonotype. The gene calls are TRBV7-8 and TRBJ1-1, with TRBD1 matching over 8 bases. The V and J ends lost 5 bases and 0 bases, in that order; junction bases with no gene match: 5. Germline assignment: CDR1 SGHVS and CDR2 FQNEAQ. The CDR3 sequence is 15 residues long. The CDR3 region is CASSHRGTMNTEAFF. The CDR3, as DNA: TGTGCCAGCAGCCACAGGGGGACCATGAACACTGAAGCTTTCTTT.

At least ten counts were recorded for this clonotype. The chain uses TRBV6-4 and TRBJ2-2; D may be TRBD1 or TRBD2 (5 bases each). This CDR3 spans 13 amino acids. V dropped 3 bases and J dropped 3 bases, with 5 bases sitting between them. Germline-derived CDR1 and CDR2 are MRHNA and SNTAGT. The CDR3 DNA reads as TGTGCCAGCAGTGAGGGGGACACCGGGGAGCTGTTTTTT. This translates into CASSEGDTGELFF.

This clonotype was found many times. DNA of the CDR3: TGTGCCAGCAGCTTCGGACTAGCGGATACGCAGTATTTT. Translation gives CASSFGLADTQYF. The chain links TRBV7-6 to TRBJ2-3, with 9 bases matching TRBD2. V lost 3 bases to trimming and J lost 6 bases; unmatched junction nucleotides: 1. The CDR3 is 13 residues long. Germline V gives CDR1 SGHVS, CDR2 FNYEAQ.

The table lists this clonotype with a few counts. The rearrangement uses TRBV7-8 and TRBJ2-7, with 10 nucleotides matching TRBD1. Germline-derived CDR1 and CDR2 are SGHVS and FQNEAQ. The CDR3 is made up of 15 amino acids. V shed 1 base, J shed 5 bases, and the junction held 5 bases outside the gene matches. CDR3 nucleotide sequence: TGTGCCAGCAGCTTAGGTGCCGGGACAGGGGACGAGCAGTACTTC. Translating gives CASSLGAGTGDEQYF.

This clonotype has a handful of counts. The chain links TRBV7-3 to TRBJ1-4, with D possibly TRBD1 on 6 matching bases. The CDR3 contains 14 residues. CDR1 SGHTA and CDR2 FQGTGA come from the germline V gene. Deletions cut 5 bases from V and 4 bases from J, with 11 bases between. The CDR3 loop is CASSNTGFNEKLFF. CDR3 nucleotides: TGTGCCAGCAGCAATACAGGGTTTAATGAAAAACTGTTTTTT.

This clonotype was seen a handful of times. The V gene is TRBV6-2 or TRBV6-3, the J gene TRBJ2-1; possible D gene TRBD2, 6 bases. Germline V CDR1 and CDR2: MNHEY, SVGEGT. The CDR3 has 15 residues. Trimming left V 0 bases short and J 5 bases short, with 11 bases between. DNA for the CDR3: TGTGCCAGCAGTTACTCGTTGGCGGGGCACAATGAGCAGTTCTTC. It yields the protein CASSYSLAGHNEQFF.

The rearrangement uses TRBV6-5 and TRBJ2-3; 11 bases are a match to TRBD2. Trimming cost V 5 bases and J 6 bases; bases outside gene matches: 10. Germline values: CDR1 MNHEY, CDR2 SVGAGI. The CDR3 length is 16 residues. The CDR3 protein is CASSPSGLAGGDTQYF. The CDR3 bases are TGTGCCAGCAGTCCCTCGGGGCTAGCGGGAGGTGATACGCAGTATTTT.

This clonotype came up a few times. The chain recombines TRBV7-3 with TRBJ2-3, with no clear D. Germline V gene sequence: CDR1 SGHTA, CDR2 FQGTGA. The V end lost 2 bases, the J end lost 4 bases, and 13 bases lay between the germline ends. The CDR3 covers 15 residues. For the CDR3, the DNA is TGTGCCAGCAGCTTATTTGGTGGGGTGGCAGATACGCAGTATTTT. Amino acid sequence: CASSLFGGVADTQYF.

The sample holds many counts of this clonotype. The CDR3 protein is CASSRKRDRSYEQYF. Written as DNA, the CDR3 is TGTGCCAGCAGCCGTAAGAGGGACAGGTCCTACGAGCAGTACTTC. The genes are TRBV27 and TRBJ2-7, with TRBD1 matching 8 bases. CDR1 and CDR2 (germline): MNHEY, SMNVEV (reference sequence). V shed 6 bases and J 1 base; nucleotides not matched to a gene: 8. CDR3 length: 15 amino acids.

This clonotype was counted only a few times. The V and J genes are TRBV28 and TRBJ2-5, with D perhaps assigned TRBD1 or TRBD2 (6 bases each). The CDR3 has 15 residues. With 1 base removed from V and 5 bases from J, the gap between germline ends came to 14 bases. The germline CDR1 and CDR2 sequences are MDHEN and SYDVKM. The chain's CDR3 is CASSLLGGAGETQYF. The CDR3 DNA reads TGTGCCAGCAGTTTATTGGGGGGCGCGGGGGAGACCCAGTACTTC.

The V gene is TRBV13, the J gene TRBJ2-7; the D gene is possibly TRBD1 (6 bases). This CDR3 spans 15 amino acids. With 1 base removed from V and 5 bases from J, the gap between germline ends came to 15 bases. CDR1 is PRHDT and CDR2 is FYEKMQ in the germline V gene (reference sequence). CDR3 bases: TGTGCCAGCAGCTTAGTGCCGGGACAATCCAACGAGCAGTACTTC. This encodes CASSLVPGQSNEQYF.

This clonotype was detected a few times. The junction departs from the called germline gene at one end, perhaps through a read error. The chain combines TRBV20-1 with TRBJ2-1, with 12 bases aligning to TRBD2. The CDR3 is 17 residues long. The germline gives CDR1 DFQATT, CDR2 SNEGSKA (reference sequence). Here the CDR3 reads CSARELAGGRSYNEQFF. The CDR3, as DNA: TGCAGTGCAAGAGAGCTAGCGGGGGGGCGGTCCTACAATGAGCAGTTCTTC.

V is TRBV6-2 or TRBV6-3 and J is TRBJ1-2; D might be TRBD1 (5 bases). Trimming left V 4 bases short and J 3 bases short, with 9 bases between. CDR1 and CDR2 from the germline V gene are MNHEY and SVGEGT. The length of the CDR3 is 13 residues. For the CDR3, the DNA is TGTGCCAGCAGTTCCACAGGCTACTATGGCTACACCTTC. The encoded protein is CASSSTGYYGYTF.

V usage is TRBV10-2 and J usage is TRBJ2-2; 10 bases match TRBD2. The CDR3 consists of 16 residues. Germline assignment: CDR1 WSHSY and CDR2 SAAADI. V lost 4 bases and J lost 2; bases outside the gene matches: 4. The CDR3 DNA is TGCGCCAGCAGTGCTAGCGGGAGATCTAACACCGGGGAGCTGTTTTTT. The encoded protein is CASSASGRSNTGELFF.

The chain carries TRBV7-6 and TRBJ2-1, with unresolved D. CDR1 is SGHVS and CDR2 is FNYEAQ in the germline V gene. Trimming stripped 3 bases from V and 8 bases from J, with 17 bases between. The CDR3 has 15 residues. Here the CDR3 DNA reads TGTGCCAGCAGCTTCAATCCCCAAACGATCCATGAGCAGTTCTTC. Translated, it gives CASSFNPQTIHEQFF.

This clonotype turned up a few times. The V and J genes are TRBV25-1 and TRBJ1-1; no reliable D call. V lost 7 bases, J lost 0 bases, and 6 bases lay in between. Germline loops: CDR1 MGHDK, CDR2 SYGVNS. This CDR3 region has 12 residues. The CDR3 sequence is CASMALNTEAFF. The CDR3 DNA follows: TGTGCCAGCATGGCTCTGAACACTGAAGCTTTCTTT.

This rearrangement joins TRBV7-2 to TRBJ1-1; tentatively, D is TRBD1 (6 bases). Germline values: CDR1 SGHTA, CDR2 FQGNSA. V lost 5 bases and J lost 1, with 11 bases in between. CDR3 size: 14 residues. The CDR3 loop reads CASSARQENTEAFF. In nucleotides, the CDR3 is TGTGCCAGCAGCGCAAGACAGGAGAACACTGAAGCTTTCTTT.